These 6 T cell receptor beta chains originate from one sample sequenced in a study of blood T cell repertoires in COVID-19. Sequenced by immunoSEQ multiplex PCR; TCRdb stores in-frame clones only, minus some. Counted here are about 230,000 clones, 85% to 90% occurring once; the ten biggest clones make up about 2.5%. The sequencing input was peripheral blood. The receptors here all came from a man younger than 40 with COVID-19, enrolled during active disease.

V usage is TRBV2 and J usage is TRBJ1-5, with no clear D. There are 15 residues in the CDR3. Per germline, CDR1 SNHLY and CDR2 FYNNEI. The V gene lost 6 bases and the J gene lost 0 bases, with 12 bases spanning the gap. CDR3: CASSTLRYSNQPQHF. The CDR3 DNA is TGTGCCAGCAGCACGCTTAGATATAGCAATCAGCCCCAGCATTTT.

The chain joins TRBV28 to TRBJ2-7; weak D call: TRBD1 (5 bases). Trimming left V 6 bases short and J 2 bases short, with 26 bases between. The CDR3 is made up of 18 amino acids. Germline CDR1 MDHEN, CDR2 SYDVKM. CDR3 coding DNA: TGTGCCAGCAGCCCCGGACATCCTCCTGTGGTTGAGGCCTACGAGCAGTACTTC. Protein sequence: CASSPGHPPVVEAYEQYF. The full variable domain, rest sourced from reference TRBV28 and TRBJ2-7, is DVKVTQSSRYLVKRTGEKVFLECVQDMDHENMFWYRQDPGLGLRLIYFSYDVKMKEKGDIPEGYSVSREKKERFSLILESASTNQTSMYLCASSPGHPPVVEAYEQYFGPGTRLTVT.

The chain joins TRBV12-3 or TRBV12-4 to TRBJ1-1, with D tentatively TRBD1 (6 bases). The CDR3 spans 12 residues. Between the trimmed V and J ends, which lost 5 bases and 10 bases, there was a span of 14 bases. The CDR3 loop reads CASSPDRRRAFF. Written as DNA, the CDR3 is TGTGCCAGCAGTCCTGACAGGCGGAGAGCTTTCTTT.

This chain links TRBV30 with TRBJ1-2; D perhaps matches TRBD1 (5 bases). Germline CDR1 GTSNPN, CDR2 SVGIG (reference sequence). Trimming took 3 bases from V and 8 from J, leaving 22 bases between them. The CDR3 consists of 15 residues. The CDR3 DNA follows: TGTGCCTGGAGCCGGATGGACCCAGTTGCAGGGGGCTACACCTTC. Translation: CAWSRMDPVAGGYTF.

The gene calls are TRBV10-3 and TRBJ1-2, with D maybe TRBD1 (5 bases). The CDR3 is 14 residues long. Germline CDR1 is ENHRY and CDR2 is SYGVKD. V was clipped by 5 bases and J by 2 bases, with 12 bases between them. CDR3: CAISTETENYGYTF. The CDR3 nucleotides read TGTGCCATCAGTACTGAGACAGAAAACTATGGCTACACCTTC.

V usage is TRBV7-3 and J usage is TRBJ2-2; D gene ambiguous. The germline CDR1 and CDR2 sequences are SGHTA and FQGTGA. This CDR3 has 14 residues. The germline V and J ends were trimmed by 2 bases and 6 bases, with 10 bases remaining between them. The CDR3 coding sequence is TGTGCCAGCAGCTTATCGGGTTTCGCCGGGGAGCTGTTTTTT. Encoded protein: CASSLSGFAGELFF.